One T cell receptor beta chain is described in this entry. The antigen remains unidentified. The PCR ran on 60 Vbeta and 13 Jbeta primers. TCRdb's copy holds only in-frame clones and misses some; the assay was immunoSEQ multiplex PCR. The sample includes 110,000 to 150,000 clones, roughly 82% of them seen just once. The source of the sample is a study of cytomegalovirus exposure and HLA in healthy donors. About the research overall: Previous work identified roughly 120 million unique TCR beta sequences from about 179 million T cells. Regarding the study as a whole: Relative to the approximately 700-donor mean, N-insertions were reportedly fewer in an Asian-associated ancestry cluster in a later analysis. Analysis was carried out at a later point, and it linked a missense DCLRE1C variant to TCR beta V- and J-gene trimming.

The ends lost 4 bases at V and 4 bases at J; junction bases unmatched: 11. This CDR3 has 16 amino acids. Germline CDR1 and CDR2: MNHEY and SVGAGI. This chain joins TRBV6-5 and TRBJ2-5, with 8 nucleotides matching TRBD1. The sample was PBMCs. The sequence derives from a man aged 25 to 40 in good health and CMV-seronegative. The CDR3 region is CASSSATGVIRETQYF. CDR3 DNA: TGTGCCAGCAGTTCCGCGACAGGGGTAATCCGAGAGACCCAGTACTTC.